This T cell receptor (beta chain) was identified during a study of naive and memory T cell subsets. The ends were cut back, 6 bases at V and 0 bases at J, with 15 bases in the middle. CDR1 is SQVTM and CDR2 is ANQGSEA in the germline V gene. This CDR3 spans 15 amino acids. General observations from the study: A few larger clonotypes appeared in naive repertoires, especially CD8, possibly memory cells re-expressing CD45RA.

This clonotype was picked up a small number of times. Its antigen remains unknown. Both TRBC1 and TRBC2 were covered by a beta constant-region primer of two equimolar oligonucleotides. The ligated cDNA underwent four PCR rounds using SP2 and nested alpha and beta constant-region primers. TCRdb analysed the UMI-ligation and nested PCR reads with MiXCR anew, one entry per CDR3 protein. The repertoire holds about 150,000 distinct CDR3 sequences, with roughly 22% as singletons. This clonotype originated in a human donor in good health. The sequenced sample was naive CD4+ T cells from blood. V usage is TRBV29-1 and J usage is TRBJ2-1, with D perhaps TRBD1 or TRBD2 (6 bases each). As DNA, the CDR3 is TGCAGCGTGGGGCCGGGGGCCCGCTCCTACAATGAGCAGTTCTTC. As protein: CSVGPGARSYNEQFF.